These T cell receptor beta chains were read from a single sample in a study of neoadjuvant anti-PD-1 for oral cavity cancer. Method: immunoSEQ multiplex PCR; TCRdb's copy keeps in-frame clones and lacks some. The sample shows 9,500 to 15,000 clones, over 55% of them seen only once. The specimen was PBMCs, collected after nivolumab (anti-PD-1) treatment. The receptor source for this set is a person between 40 and 79 years old with oral cavity squamous cell carcinoma. Each CDR3 is given with its conserved first and last residue. Each record gives: V gene, D gene, J gene, clone size, CDR3 protein, CDR3 DNA. The D gene is left open where the match is weak. A clone size is listed for some rows: how often the clone was seen (once, few, many), or a class if it is expanded.

v_call: TRBV5-8
d_call: .
j_call: TRBJ1-4
clone_size: .
cdr3_aa: CASRKDGSTNEKLFF
cdr3_nt: TGTGCCAGCAGAAAGGACGGTTCAACTAATGAAAAACTGTTTTTT

v_call: TRBV11-2
d_call: .
j_call: TRBJ1-5
clone_size: few
cdr3_aa: CASSYQGNQPQHF
cdr3_nt: TGTGCCAGCAGCTACCAGGGGAACCAGCCCCAGCATTTT

v_call: TRBV7-6
d_call: TRBD1
j_call: TRBJ1-2
clone_size: .
cdr3_aa: CASSGDRGRDGYTF
cdr3_nt: TGTGCCAGCAGCGGTGACAGGGGAAGGGATGGCTACACCTTC

v_call: TRBV28
d_call: .
j_call: TRBJ1-3
clone_size: .
cdr3_aa: CASRMVDYSGNTIYF
cdr3_nt: TGTGCCAGCAGGATGGTGGACTACTCTGGAAACACCATATATTTT

v_call: TRBV6-6
d_call: .
j_call: TRBJ2-3
clone_size: .
cdr3_aa: CASTPFAERGTDTQYF
cdr3_nt: TGTGCCAGCACCCCGTTTGCAGAGAGGGGCACAGATACGCAGTATTTT

v_call: TRBV5-1
d_call: .
j_call: TRBJ2-1
clone_size: .
cdr3_aa: CASRDQQGNEQFF
cdr3_nt: TGCGCCAGCAGGGATCAACAGGGAAACGAGCAGTTCTTC

v_call: TRBV6-5
d_call: TRBD1
j_call: TRBJ1-1
clone_size: .
cdr3_aa: CASKQGASEAFF
cdr3_nt: TGTGCCAGCAAACAGGGGGCTAGTGAAGCTTTCTTT

v_call: TRBV19
d_call: TRBD1
j_call: TRBJ2-1
clone_size: .
cdr3_aa: CASTRTGIHNEQFF
cdr3_nt: TGTGCCAGTACGCGGACAGGGATACACAATGAGCAGTTCTTC

v_call: TRBV7-3
d_call: .
j_call: TRBJ1-6
clone_size: .
cdr3_aa: CASSPSAALNSPLHF
cdr3_nt: TGTGCCAGCAGCCCATCGGCAGCTCTTAATTCACCCCTCCACTTT

v_call: TRBV2
d_call: .
j_call: TRBJ1-1
clone_size: .
cdr3_aa: CASRNTLKNTEAFF
cdr3_nt: TGTGCCAGCCGTAACACTTTAAAGAACACTGAAGCTTTCTTT

v_call: TRBV5-4
d_call: .
j_call: TRBJ2-7
clone_size: .
cdr3_aa: CASSFHGYEQYF
cdr3_nt: TGTGCCAGCAGCTTTCATGGCTACGAGCAGTACTTC

v_call: TRBV4-1
d_call: .
j_call: TRBJ1-1
clone_size: .
cdr3_aa: CASSQTGVMNTEAFF
cdr3_nt: TGCGCCAGCAGCCAAACGGGGGTCATGAACACTGAAGCTTTCTTT

v_call: TRBV2
d_call: .
j_call: TRBJ2-1
clone_size: .
cdr3_aa: CASSDQYEQFF
cdr3_nt: TGTGCCAGCAGCGACCAGTATGAGCAGTTCTTC

v_call: TRBV19
d_call: .
j_call: TRBJ1-6
clone_size: .
cdr3_aa: CASSSPGSLFDPYSPLHF
cdr3_nt: TGTGCCAGTAGTTCCCCGGGCTCCCTTTTCGACCCGTATTCACCCCTCCACTTT

v_call: TRBV15
d_call: TRBD1
j_call: TRBJ2-1
clone_size: .
cdr3_aa: CATRDRATYNEQFF
cdr3_nt: TGTGCCACCAGAGACAGGGCTACTTACAATGAGCAGTTCTTC

v_call: TRBV29-1
d_call: TRBD1
j_call: TRBJ2-4
clone_size: .
cdr3_aa: CSVAGDRGNIQYF
cdr3_nt: TGCAGCGTGGCGGGGGACAGGGGAAACATTCAGTACTTC

v_call: TRBV7-3
d_call: TRBD2
j_call: TRBJ2-1
clone_size: .
cdr3_aa: CASSFSQREGYNEQFF
cdr3_nt: TGTGCCAGCAGCTTCTCCCAGCGGGAGGGGTACAATGAGCAGTTCTTC

v_call: TRBV28
d_call: TRBD1
j_call: TRBJ2-5
clone_size: .
cdr3_aa: CASSLRGTGGGETQYF
cdr3_nt: TGTGCCAGCAGTTTACGCGGGACAGGGGGCGGAGAGACCCAGTACTTC

v_call: TRBV7-9
d_call: .
j_call: TRBJ1-1
clone_size: .
cdr3_aa: CASSLIQGNTEAFF
cdr3_nt: TGTGCCAGCAGTCTAATCCAGGGGAACACTGAAGCTTTCTTT

v_call: TRBV11-2
d_call: .
j_call: TRBJ2-4
clone_size: .
cdr3_aa: CASSLGAKNIQYF
cdr3_nt: TGTGCCAGCAGCCTGGGGGCCAAAAACATTCAGTACTTC

v_call: TRBV5-1
d_call: TRBD1
j_call: TRBJ2-7
clone_size: .
cdr3_aa: CASSIDRVENEQYF
cdr3_nt: TGCGCCAGCAGCATAGACAGGGTGGAGAATGAGCAGTACTTC

v_call: TRBV5-1
d_call: .
j_call: TRBJ1-2
clone_size: .
cdr3_aa: CASSPPGADYGYTF
cdr3_nt: TGCGCCAGCAGCCCGCCGGGGGCGGACTATGGCTACACCTTC

v_call: TRBV15
d_call: .
j_call: TRBJ2-1
clone_size: .
cdr3_aa: CATSRDRGRGQFF
cdr3_nt: TGTGCCACCAGCAGAGATCGGGGAAGGGGGCAGTTCTTC

v_call: TRBV9
d_call: .
j_call: TRBJ2-7
clone_size: .
cdr3_aa: CASSVAPTGLYEQYF
cdr3_nt: TGTGCCAGCAGCGTAGCCCCGACCGGCTTATACGAGCAGTACTTC

v_call: TRBV19
d_call: .
j_call: TRBJ1-1
clone_size: few
cdr3_aa: CASSMYRGLNTEAFF
cdr3_nt: TGTGCCAGTAGTATGTATCGGGGATTGAACACTGAAGCTTTCTTT

v_call: TRBV7-8
d_call: .
j_call: TRBJ2-1
clone_size: .
cdr3_aa: CASSRTLQAQGEQFF
cdr3_nt: TGTGCCAGCAGCCGCACGTTGCAAGCCCAGGGTGAGCAGTTCTTC

v_call: TRBV7-9
d_call: .
j_call: TRBJ1-4
clone_size: .
cdr3_aa: CASSASGQGYEKLFF
cdr3_nt: TGTGCCAGCAGCGCTTCTGGCCAGGGTTATGAAAAACTGTTTTTT

v_call: TRBV7-6
d_call: TRBD1
j_call: TRBJ1-2
clone_size: .
cdr3_aa: CASSLLPKIDRAGYGYTF
cdr3_nt: TGTGCCAGCAGCTTACTTCCGAAGATAGACAGGGCCGGCTATGGCTACACCTTC

v_call: TRBV7-9
d_call: TRBD1
j_call: TRBJ1-1
clone_size: .
cdr3_aa: CASSLQGGPASAFF
cdr3_nt: TGTGCCAGCAGCCTCCAGGGGGGTCCAGCGTCAGCTTTCTTT

v_call: TRBV19
d_call: .
j_call: TRBJ1-3
clone_size: .
cdr3_aa: CASSIGLMGNSGNTIYF
cdr3_nt: TGTGCCAGTAGTATCGGGTTAATGGGGAACTCTGGAAACACCATATATTTT

v_call: TRBV20-1
d_call: .
j_call: TRBJ2-5
clone_size: .
cdr3_aa: CSTPRGETQYF
cdr3_nt: TGCAGTACCCCGCGGGGAGAGACCCAGTACTTC

v_call: TRBV6-1
d_call: .
j_call: TRBJ1-2
clone_size: .
cdr3_aa: CASLQFNYGYTF
cdr3_nt: TGTGCCAGCTTACAGTTTAACTATGGCTACACCTTC

v_call: TRBV6-5
d_call: .
j_call: TRBJ1-1
clone_size: .
cdr3_aa: CASRGTEAFF
cdr3_nt: TGTGCCAGCAGGGGAACTGAAGCTTTCTTT

v_call: TRBV25-1
d_call: .
j_call: TRBJ2-7
clone_size: .
cdr3_aa: CASSRGYEQYF
cdr3_nt: TGTGCCAGCAGTCGGGGTTACGAGCAGTACTTC

v_call: TRBV13
d_call: .
j_call: TRBJ1-1
clone_size: .
cdr3_aa: CASQERIMNTEAFF
cdr3_nt: TGTGCCAGTCAAGAGCGCATCATGAACACTGAAGCTTTCTTT

v_call: TRBV5-1
d_call: .
j_call: TRBJ1-3
clone_size: .
cdr3_aa: CASSSEGNTIYF
cdr3_nt: TGCGCCAGCAGCTCCGAGGGAAACACCATATATTTT

v_call: TRBV6-6
d_call: TRBD1
j_call: TRBJ1-1
clone_size: once
cdr3_aa: CASSSGGTEAFF
cdr3_nt: TGTGCCAGCAGTTCAGGGGGCACTGAAGCTTTCTTT

v_call: TRBV14
d_call: .
j_call: TRBJ2-7
clone_size: once
cdr3_aa: CASSQVGVNEQYF
cdr3_nt: TGTGCCAGCAGCCAAGTAGGTGTCAACGAGCAGTACTTC

v_call: TRBV5-4
d_call: .
j_call: TRBJ2-5
clone_size: .
cdr3_aa: CASSLARTDSAQETQYF
cdr3_nt: TGTGCCAGCAGCTTGGCCCGGACGGACAGCGCTCAAGAGACCCAGTACTTC

v_call: TRBV6-5
d_call: .
j_call: TRBJ2-7
clone_size: .
cdr3_aa: CASRLDRFLEQYF
cdr3_nt: TGTGCCAGCAGGCTCGACAGGTTTTTGGAGCAGTACTTC

v_call: TRBV7-3
d_call: .
j_call: TRBJ2-3
clone_size: .
cdr3_aa: CASSLSGSYTDTQYF
cdr3_nt: TGTGCCAGCAGCTTAAGCGGTAGCTACACAGATACGCAGTATTTT

v_call: TRBV5-6
d_call: .
j_call: TRBJ2-3
clone_size: .
cdr3_aa: CASSGRLGTDTQYF
cdr3_nt: TGTGCCAGCAGCGGGAGGTTGGGTACGGATACGCAGTATTTT

v_call: TRBV10-1
d_call: TRBD2
j_call: TRBJ2-1
clone_size: .
cdr3_aa: CASSDTSGPSEQFF
cdr3_nt: TGCGCCAGCAGTGATACTAGCGGGCCCAGTGAGCAGTTCTTC